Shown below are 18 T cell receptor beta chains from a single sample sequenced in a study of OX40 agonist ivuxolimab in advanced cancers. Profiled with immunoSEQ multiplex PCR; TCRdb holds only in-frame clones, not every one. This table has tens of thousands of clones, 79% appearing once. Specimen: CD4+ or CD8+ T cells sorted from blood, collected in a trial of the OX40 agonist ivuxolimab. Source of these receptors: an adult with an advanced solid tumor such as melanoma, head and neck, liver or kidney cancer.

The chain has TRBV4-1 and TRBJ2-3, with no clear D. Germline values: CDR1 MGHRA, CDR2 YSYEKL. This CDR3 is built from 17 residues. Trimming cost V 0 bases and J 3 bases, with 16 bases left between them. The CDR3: CASSQDKAPQGTDTQYF. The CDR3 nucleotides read TGCGCCAGCAGCCAAGATAAGGCCCCCCAAGGGACAGATACGCAGTATTTT.

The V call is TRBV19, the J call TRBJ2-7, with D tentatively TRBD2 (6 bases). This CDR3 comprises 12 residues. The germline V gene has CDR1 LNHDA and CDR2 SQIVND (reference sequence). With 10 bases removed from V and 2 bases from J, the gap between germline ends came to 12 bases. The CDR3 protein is CATLGGAYEQYF. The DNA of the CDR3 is TGTGCCACCCTAGGCGGGGCCTACGAGCAGTACTTC.

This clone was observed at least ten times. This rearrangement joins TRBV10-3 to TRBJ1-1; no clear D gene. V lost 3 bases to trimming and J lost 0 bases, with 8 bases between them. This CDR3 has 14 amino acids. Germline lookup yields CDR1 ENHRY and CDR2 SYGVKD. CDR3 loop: CAISDPGMNTEAFF. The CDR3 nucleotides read TGTGCCATCAGTGACCCAGGAATGAACACTGAAGCTTTCTTT.

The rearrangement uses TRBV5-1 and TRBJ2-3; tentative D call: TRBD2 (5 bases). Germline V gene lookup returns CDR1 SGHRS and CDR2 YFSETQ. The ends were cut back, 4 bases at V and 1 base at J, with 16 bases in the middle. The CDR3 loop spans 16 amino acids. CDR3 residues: CASSVIWGSGTDTQYF. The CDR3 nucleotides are TGCGCCAGCAGCGTCATCTGGGGTAGCGGCACAGATACGCAGTATTTT.

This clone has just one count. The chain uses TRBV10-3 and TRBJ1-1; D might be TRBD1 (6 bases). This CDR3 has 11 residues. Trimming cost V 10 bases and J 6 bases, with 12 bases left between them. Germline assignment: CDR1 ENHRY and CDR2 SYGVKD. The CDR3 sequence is CATEGGPEAFF. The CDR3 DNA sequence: TGTGCCACCGAGGGGGGGCCTGAAGCTTTCTTT.

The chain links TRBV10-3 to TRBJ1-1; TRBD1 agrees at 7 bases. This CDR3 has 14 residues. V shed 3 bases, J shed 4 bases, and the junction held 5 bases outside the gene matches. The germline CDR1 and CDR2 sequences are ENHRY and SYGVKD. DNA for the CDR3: TGTGCCATCAGTGACCCGGGACAGAGCACTGAAGCTTTCTTT. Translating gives CAISDPGQSTEAFF.

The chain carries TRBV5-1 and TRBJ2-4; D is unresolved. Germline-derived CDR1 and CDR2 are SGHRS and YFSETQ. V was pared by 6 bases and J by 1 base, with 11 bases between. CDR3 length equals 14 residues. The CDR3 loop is CASTPLGAKNIQYF. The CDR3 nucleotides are TGCGCCAGCACCCCGCTGGGCGCCAAAAACATTCAGTACTTC. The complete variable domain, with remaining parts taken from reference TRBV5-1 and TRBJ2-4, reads KAGVTQTPRYLIKTRGQQVTLSCSPISGHRSVSWYQQTPGQGLQFLFEYFSETQRNKGNFPGRFSGRQFSNSRSEMNVSTLELGDSALYLCASTPLGAKNIQYFGAGTRLSVL.

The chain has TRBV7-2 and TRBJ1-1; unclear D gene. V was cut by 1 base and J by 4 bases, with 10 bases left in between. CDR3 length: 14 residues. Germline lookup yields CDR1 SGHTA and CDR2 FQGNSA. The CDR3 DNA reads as TGTGCCAGCAGCTTAGGTTTCGGGCTCACTGAAGCTTTCTTT. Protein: CASSLGFGLTEAFF.

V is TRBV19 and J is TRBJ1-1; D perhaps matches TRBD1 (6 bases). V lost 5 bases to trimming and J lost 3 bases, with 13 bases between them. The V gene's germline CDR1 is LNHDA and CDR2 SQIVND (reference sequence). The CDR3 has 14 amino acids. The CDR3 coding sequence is TGTGCCAGTAGTGAACTTACAGGGTACACTGAAGCTTTCTTT. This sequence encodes CASSELTGYTEAFF.

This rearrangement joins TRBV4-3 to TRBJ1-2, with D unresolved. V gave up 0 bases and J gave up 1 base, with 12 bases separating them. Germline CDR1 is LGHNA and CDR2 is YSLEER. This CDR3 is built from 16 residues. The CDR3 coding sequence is TGCGCCAGCAGCCAAGAAGGCCTAGGGCTTAACTATGGCTACACCTTC. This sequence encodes CASSQEGLGLNYGYTF.

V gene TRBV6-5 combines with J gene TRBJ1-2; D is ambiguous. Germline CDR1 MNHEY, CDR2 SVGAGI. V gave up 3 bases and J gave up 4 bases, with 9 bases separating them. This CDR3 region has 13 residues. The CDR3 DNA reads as TGTGCCAGCAGTTATGGTAACGGCTATGGCTACACCTTC. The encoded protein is CASSYGNGYGYTF.

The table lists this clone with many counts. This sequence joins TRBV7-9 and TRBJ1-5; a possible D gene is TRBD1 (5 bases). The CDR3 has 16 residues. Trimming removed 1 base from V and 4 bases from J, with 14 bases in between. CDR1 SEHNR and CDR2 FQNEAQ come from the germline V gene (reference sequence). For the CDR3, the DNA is TGTGCCAGCAGCTTAGTTATCGGGGGATCTAATCAGCCCCAGCATTTT. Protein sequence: CASSLVIGGSNQPQHF.

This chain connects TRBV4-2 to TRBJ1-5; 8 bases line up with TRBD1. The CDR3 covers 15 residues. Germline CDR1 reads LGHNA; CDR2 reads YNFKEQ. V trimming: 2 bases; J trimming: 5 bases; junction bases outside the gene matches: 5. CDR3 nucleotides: TGTGCCAGCAGCCAACTGACAGGGGTCGATCAGCCCCAGCATTTT. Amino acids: CASSQLTGVDQPQHF.

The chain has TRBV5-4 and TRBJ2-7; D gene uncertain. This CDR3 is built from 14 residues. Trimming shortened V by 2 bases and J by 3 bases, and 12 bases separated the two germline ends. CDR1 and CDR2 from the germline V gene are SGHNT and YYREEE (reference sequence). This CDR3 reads CASSFMGLDYEQYF. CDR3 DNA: TGTGCCAGCAGCTTTATGGGCCTAGACTACGAGCAGTACTTC.

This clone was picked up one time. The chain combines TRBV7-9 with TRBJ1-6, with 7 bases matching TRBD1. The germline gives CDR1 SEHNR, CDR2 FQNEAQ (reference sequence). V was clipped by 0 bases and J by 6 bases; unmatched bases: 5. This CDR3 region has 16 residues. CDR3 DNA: TGTGCCAGCAGCTTAGCGATGGGACAGCCTAATTCACCCCTCCACTTT. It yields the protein CASSLAMGQPNSPLHF.

CDR3 sequence: CASSFVGAGNQPQHF. CDR3 nucleotides: TGTGCCAGCAGTTTTGTAGGGGCTGGCAATCAGCCCCAGCATTTT. The rearrangement links TRBV27 to TRBJ1-5; D may be TRBD1 (5 bases). V shed 3 bases and J shed 2 bases, with 11 bases lying between them. The CDR3 consists of 15 residues. CDR1 is MNHEY, CDR2 SMNVEV, per germline (reference sequence).

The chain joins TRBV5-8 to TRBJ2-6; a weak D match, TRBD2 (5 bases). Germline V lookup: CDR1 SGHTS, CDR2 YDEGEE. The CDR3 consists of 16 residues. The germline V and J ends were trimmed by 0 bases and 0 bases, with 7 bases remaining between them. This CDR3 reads CASSLAGISGANVLTF. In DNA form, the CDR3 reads TGTGCCAGCAGCTTGGCCGGGATCTCTGGGGCCAACGTCCTGACTTTC.

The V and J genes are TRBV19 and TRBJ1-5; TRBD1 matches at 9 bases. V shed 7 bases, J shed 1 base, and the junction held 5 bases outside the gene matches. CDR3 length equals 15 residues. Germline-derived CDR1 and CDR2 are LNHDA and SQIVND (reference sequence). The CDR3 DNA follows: TGTGCCAGTACCCTAGGACAGGGGAGCAATCAGCCCCAGCATTTT. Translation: CASTLGQGSNQPQHF. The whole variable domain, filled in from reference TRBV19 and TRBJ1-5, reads DGGITQSPKYLFRKEGQNVTLSCEQNLNHDAMYWYRQDPGQGLRLIYYSQIVNDFQKGDIAEGYSVSREKKESFPLTVTSAQKNPTAFYLCASTLGQGSNQPQHFGDGTRLSIL.